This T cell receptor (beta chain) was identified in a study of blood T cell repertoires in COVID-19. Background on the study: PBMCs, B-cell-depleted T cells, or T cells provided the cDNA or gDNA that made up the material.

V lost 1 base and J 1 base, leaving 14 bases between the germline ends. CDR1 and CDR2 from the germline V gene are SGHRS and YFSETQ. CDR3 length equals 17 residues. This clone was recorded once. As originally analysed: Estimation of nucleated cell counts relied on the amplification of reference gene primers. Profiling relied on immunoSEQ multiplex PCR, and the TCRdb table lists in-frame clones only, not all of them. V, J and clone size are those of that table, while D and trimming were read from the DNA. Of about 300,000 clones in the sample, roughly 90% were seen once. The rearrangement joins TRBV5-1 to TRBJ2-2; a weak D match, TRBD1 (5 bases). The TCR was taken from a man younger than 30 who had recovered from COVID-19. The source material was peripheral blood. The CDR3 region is CASSLRVMGRNTGELFF. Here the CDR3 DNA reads TGCGCCAGCAGCTTGAGGGTCATGGGGCGGAACACCGGGGAGCTGTTTTTT.